These 10 T cell receptor beta chains originate from one sample sequenced in a study of T cells in localized non-small cell lung cancer. Libraries were prepared by immunoSEQ multiplex PCR; TCRdb keeps only in-frame clonotypes and omits some of them. The sample consists of tens of thousands of clones, roughly 88% of them appearing once. This material consisted of PBMCs, taken before any cancer treatment. The receptor set was obtained from a man between 40 and 69 years old with stage II lung adenocarcinoma.

The chain carries TRBV4-2 and TRBJ1-2; TRBD1 matches at 9 bases. V trimming: 4 bases; J trimming: 6 bases; junction bases outside the gene matches: 6. The CDR3 sequence is 14 residues long. Germline lookup yields CDR1 LGHNA and CDR2 YNFKEQ. The CDR3 region has the DNA TGTGCCAGCAGCCGGCCGGGACAGGGTGATGGCTACACCTTC. Residues: CASSRPGQGDGYTF.

The V gene is TRBV7-9, the J gene TRBJ1-1; D gene ambiguous. CDR1 is SEHNR, CDR2 FQNEAQ, per germline (reference sequence). The CDR3 consists of 9 residues. V was pared by 10 bases and J by 5 bases, with 5 bases between. CDR3 DNA: TGTGCCATTAATACTGAAGCTTTCTTT. Its translation is CAINTEAFF.

The rearrangement joins TRBV15 to TRBJ2-3; D is ambiguous. The germline CDR1 and CDR2 sequences are LNHNV and YYDKDF (reference sequence). The V gene lost 0 bases and the J gene lost 2 bases, with 15 bases spanning the gap. The CDR3 has 17 amino acids. The CDR3 loop reads CATSRDGSTLHTDTQYF. The CDR3 DNA follows: TGTGCCACCAGCAGAGACGGGTCAACCTTGCACACAGATACGCAGTATTTT.

The J gene is TRBJ2-6, the V gene TRBV10-3, with 9 bases that match TRBD1. The CDR3 contains 17 residues. V shed 4 bases and J 4 bases; nucleotides not matched to a gene: 8. Germline CDR1 reads ENHRY; CDR2 reads SYGVKD. For the CDR3, the DNA is TGTGCCATCAGTGCCGGGACAGGGACCAGGGGGGCCAACGTCCTGACTTTC. Residues: CAISAGTGTRGANVLTF.

The chain links TRBV18 to TRBJ2-1; no clear D gene. The CDR3 is 12 residues long. Trimming removed 4 bases from V and 5 bases from J, with 6 bases in between. CDR1 is KGHSH and CDR2 is LQKENI in the germline V gene. CDR3 in amino acids: CASSLLNNEQFF. The CDR3 nucleotides are TGTGCCAGCTCACTACTTAACAATGAGCAGTTCTTC.

This clone is a singleton in its sample. The rearrangement joins TRBV28 to TRBJ2-5; weak D call: TRBD2 (6 bases). Germline V CDR1 and CDR2: MDHEN, SYDVKM. This CDR3 is built from 13 residues. V lost 2 bases and J lost 4, with 8 bases in between. The DNA for the CDR3 is TGTGCCAGCAGTTTAGCGGGGCGAGAGACCCAGTACTTC. Protein product: CASSLAGRETQYF. The full variable domain, in which reference TRBV28 and TRBJ2-5 provide the parts outside the CDR3, is DVKVTQSSRYLVKRTGEKVFLECVQDMDHENMFWYRQDPGLGLRLIYFSYDVKMKEKGDIPEGYSVSREKKERFSLILESASTNQTSMYLCASSLAGRETQYFGPGTRLLVL.

V is TRBV28 and J is TRBJ1-5, with D uncertain. Per the germline V gene, CDR1 is MDHEN and CDR2 is SYDVKM. Trimming stripped 4 bases from V and 0 bases from J, with 10 bases between. The CDR3 is made up of 15 amino acids. CDR3 region: CASSSLDYSNQPQHF. CDR3 DNA: TGTGCCAGCAGTTCCCTTGATTATAGCAATCAGCCCCAGCATTTT.

The chain recombines TRBV6-1 with TRBJ1-5; the D gene is possibly TRBD1 (6 bases). CDR1 is MNHNS, CDR2 SASEGT, per germline. The CDR3 contains 13 residues. V shed 8 bases and J shed 7 bases, with 15 bases lying between them. In DNA, the CDR3 is TGTGCCAGCGGCCTGGACAGAACACAGCCCCAGCATTTT. Its protein is CASGLDRTQPQHF.

This chain uses TRBV28 with TRBJ1-4, with TRBD1 as a possible D gene (5 bases). V lost 3 bases and J 3 bases, leaving 11 bases between the germline ends. The CDR3 extends over 15 amino acids. CDR1 and CDR2 from the germline V gene are MDHEN and SYDVKM. The chain's CDR3 is CASSLRGGPNEKLFF. The CDR3 bases are TGTGCCAGCAGTTTGAGGGGAGGGCCTAATGAAAAACTGTTTTTT.

V gene TRBV28 combines with J gene TRBJ1-2; D gene uncertain. Trimming cost V 7 bases and J 8 bases, with 11 bases left between them. CDR1 and CDR2 (germline): MDHEN, SYDVKM. The CDR3 consists of 11 residues. CDR3 amino acids: CASTTRGGYTF. For the CDR3, the DNA is TGTGCCAGCACAACGAGAGGGGGCTACACCTTC.